Detailed here is one T cell receptor (beta chain). As yet, its antigen is unknown. The sample originates from a study of cytomegalovirus exposure and HLA in healthy donors. General observations from the study: A later analysis, which compared TCR beta chains of equal frequency, found the HLA-associated ones more clonally expanded. Analysis performed later found more than 15,000 TCR beta sequences associated with HLA alleles at 0.05 false discovery rate.

13 Jbeta primers and 60 Vbeta primers were used for the PCR. Produced via immunoSEQ multiplex PCR; TCRdb's table is partial and in-frame only. The sample lists about 150,000 clones; about 85% were seen once. V gave up 2 bases and J gave up 2 bases, with 12 bases separating them. CDR3 length: 15 residues. Germline CDR1 ENHRY, CDR2 SYGVKD. The sequence was collected from a man between 25 and 39 years old in good health and CMV-seropositive. What was sequenced was PBMCs. The J gene is TRBJ1-2, the V gene TRBV10-3, with a weak D call TRBD1 (6 bases). As DNA, the CDR3 is TGTGCCATCAGTGAGGCGACAGGACTGAACTATGGCTACACCTTC. Its protein product is CAISEATGLNYGYTF.